This T cell receptor beta chain was recorded in a study of long-term antiretroviral therapy in people with HIV. The immunoSEQ assay was v3.0, run at survey level. Method: immunoSEQ multiplex PCR; TCRdb's copy keeps in-frame clones and lacks some. The repertoire includes about 42,000 clones, more than 75% of them detected once, and roughly 4.9% sits in the top ten. The CDR3 is made up of 15 amino acids. The V and J ends lost 5 bases and 4 bases, in that order; junction bases with no gene match: 8. The V gene's germline CDR1 is SEHNR and CDR2 FQNEAQ (reference sequence). The chain joins TRBV7-9 to TRBJ1-3; 7 bases align to TRBD1. The clonotype was recovered from a woman aged 50 to 60 with HIV. The specimen comprised unsorted PBMCs, sampled 0.1 years before starting antiretroviral therapy. The CDR3 DNA reads as TGTGCCAGCAGCCCCACCGGGACAGCGGGAAACACCATATATTTT. Translation: CASSPTGTAGNTIYF.